This T cell receptor beta chain appears in the sequencing data of a study of CD8+ T cells in alopecia areata. Whole-study findings and limits: It was less clear whether patients shared TCRs than it was in mice, possibly because of HLA.

On this clone: Antigen unknown.

Investigators isolated RNA and reverse transcribed it into cDNA to act as the sequencing template. Sequencing was performed with immunoSEQ multiplex PCR; in TCRdb, only in-frame clones are kept and a portion is missing. Among about 110,000 clones listed, approximately 50% were seen once. The CDR3 covers 15 residues. V was trimmed by 6 bases and J by 6 bases, leaving 20 bases between them. CDR1 is SGHRS, CDR2 YFSETQ, per germline. Source material: NKG2D-low CD8+ T cells sorted from blood. V usage is TRBV5-1 and J usage is TRBJ2-3; TRBD2 might be the D (6 bases). The source of this sequence is a human donor with alopecia areata. The CDR3 DNA reads as TGCGCCAGCACGATAGGGGAGGTTGATTCGGATACGCAGTATTTT. It is translated as CASTIGEVDSDTQYF.